Each of the 3 T cell receptor beta chains below was sequenced from the same sample in a study of shared clonotypes between healthy human individuals. Measured with immunoSEQ multiplex PCR; TCRdb has only the in-frame clones, and not every one. The table shows 950,000 to 1,300,000 clones, with approximately 70% occurring only once. The sequencing sample was made of memory CD4+ T cells sorted from blood. This sample's subset: CD45RA-negative fraction. These receptors came from a man younger than 30 in good health.

The J gene is TRBJ2-5, the V gene TRBV11-3; D remains unclear. V was pared by 4 bases and J by 5 bases, with 11 bases between. CDR1 and CDR2 (germline): SGHNT, YENEEA. The CDR3 runs to 13 residues. CDR3 sequence reads: CASSSSVMETQYF. The CDR3 nucleotides are TGTGCCAGCAGCTCTTCAGTAATGGAGACCCAGTACTTC.

This chain uses TRBV7-9 with TRBJ1-1, with 7 bases identical to TRBD1. The V gene end was trimmed by 11 bases and the J gene end by 2 bases; junction bases not matched to a gene: 11. This CDR3 is built from 14 residues. The germline V gene encodes CDR1 SEHNR and CDR2 FQNEAQ (reference sequence). CDR3 loop: CAGQSTGVNTEAFF. The CDR3 coding sequence is TGTGCCGGTCAGTCCACAGGGGTTAACACTGAAGCTTTCTTT. The entire variable domain, with the rest obtained from reference TRBV7-9 and TRBJ1-1, is as follows: DTGVSQNPRHKITKRGQNVTFRCDPISEHNRLYWYRQTLGQGPEFLTYFQNEAQLEKSRLLSDRFSAERPKGSFSTLEIQRTEQGDSAMYLCAGQSTGVNTEAFFGQGTRLTVV.

The rearrangement links TRBV10-1 to TRBJ2-3, with D hard to call. The V end lost 7 bases, the J end lost 14 bases, and 19 bases lay between the germline ends. The CDR3 has 12 residues. Germline CDR1 reads WNHNN; CDR2 reads SYGVQD (reference sequence). The CDR3, as DNA: TGCGCCAGCAAGATCCCGGACCCTCGAGCGTATTTT. Translation: CASKIPDPRAYF.